A selection of T cell receptor beta chains follows, all from one sample in a study of circulating CD8 cells and anti-PD-1 response in melanoma. TCRdb processed the reads anew with MiXCR; each CDR3 protein has one entry. This sample's table has dozens of distinct CDR3 sequences. The sequencing used CD8+ T cells from PBMCs, collected at baseline or after one month of anti-PD-1 therapy (not recorded which). The receptor source for this set is a human donor with melanoma. CDR3s include the opening cysteine and the closing phenylalanine or tryptophan. Fields, in order: clone size, D gene, J gene, V gene, CDR3 DNA, CDR3 protein. A D gene is named only where the DNA matches it firmly. Only some rows state a clone size, as once, few, many or a class for expanded clones.

abundance: few
d_gene: NA
j_gene: TRBJ1-1
v_gene: TRBV27
CDR3nt: TGTGCCAGCAGGTCTGGACAGACAAACACTGAAGCTTTCTTT
CDR3aa: CASRSGQTNTEAFF

abundance: hyperexpanded
d_gene: NA
j_gene: TRBJ2-5
v_gene: TRBV27
CDR3nt: TGTGCCAGCAGTTTAGGATCAGGATTTGCGACCCAGTACTTC
CDR3aa: CASSLGSGFATQYF

abundance: large
d_gene: NA
j_gene: TRBJ2-2
v_gene: TRBV10-3
CDR3nt: TGTGCCATCAGTGGCGAGGAGACTATTAACACCGGGGAGCTGTTTTTT
CDR3aa: CAISGEETINTGELFF

abundance: large
d_gene: TRBD2
j_gene: TRBJ2-1
v_gene: TRBV4-1
CDR3nt: TGCGCCACCTCGGAGGGGACTAGACTTGAGCAGTTCTTC
CDR3aa: CATSEGTRLEQFF

abundance: large
d_gene: NA
j_gene: TRBJ2-2
v_gene: TRBV6-5
CDR3nt: TGTGCCAGCAGTTGGAACATAGGCGGGGAGCTGTTTTTT
CDR3aa: CASSWNIGGELFF

abundance: hyperexpanded
d_gene: NA
j_gene: TRBJ2-1
v_gene: TRBV28
CDR3nt: TGTGCCAGTGGCCGTAACAATGAGCAGTTCTTC
CDR3aa: CASGRNNEQFF

abundance: once
d_gene: NA
j_gene: TRBJ2-1
v_gene: TRBV7-2
CDR3nt: TGTGCCAGCAGCTTTGCGGGGCCCCACAATGAGCAGCTCTTC
CDR3aa: CASSFAGPHNEQLF

abundance: NA
d_gene: TRBD1
j_gene: TRBJ2-7
v_gene: TRBV5-4
CDR3nt: TGTGCCAGCAGCCACGGGGACAGCCCATACGAGCAGTACTTC
CDR3aa: CASSHGDSPYEQYF

abundance: NA
d_gene: TRBD1
j_gene: TRBJ2-3
v_gene: TRBV15
CDR3nt: TGTGCCACCAGCTCCCTCAGGGGGTACGCAGGCACAGATACGCAGTATTTT
CDR3aa: CATSSLRGYAGTDTQYF

abundance: large
d_gene: TRBD1
j_gene: TRBJ2-7
v_gene: TRBV2
CDR3nt: TGTGCCAGCAGTCTAAGTACAGGGGCCCAATCCTCCTACGAGCAGTACTTC
CDR3aa: CASSLSTGAQSSYEQYF

abundance: NA
d_gene: NA
j_gene: TRBJ2-1
v_gene: TRBV28
CDR3nt: TGTGCCAGCAGTATTGAAGGGGGCTACAATGAGCAGTTCTTC
CDR3aa: CASSIEGGYNEQFF

abundance: large
d_gene: TRBD2
j_gene: TRBJ2-7
v_gene: TRBV7-8
CDR3nt: TGTGCCAGCAGCTTAGCCACTGGGACTAGCGGGCCTTGGGGCTACGAGCAGTACTTC
CDR3aa: CASSLATGTSGPWGYEQYF

abundance: NA
d_gene: NA
j_gene: TRBJ2-7
v_gene: TRBV7-3
CDR3nt: TGTGCCAGCATCGGCGAACCGGGGCAGGGAGGCTGCGAGCAGTACTTC
CDR3aa: CASIGEPGQGGCEQYF

abundance: large
d_gene: TRBD2
j_gene: TRBJ2-3
v_gene: TRBV13
CDR3nt: TGTGCCAGCAGAACATCAAGTAGCGGGAGTAGCACAGATACGCAGTATTTT
CDR3aa: CASRTSSSGSSTDTQYF

abundance: large
d_gene: NA
j_gene: TRBJ2-3
v_gene: TRBV29-1
CDR3nt: TGCAGTGTTGTCGGCAGGGTAGCAGATACGCAGTATTTT
CDR3aa: CSVVGRVADTQYF

abundance: hyperexpanded
d_gene: TRBD2
j_gene: TRBJ2-5
v_gene: TRBV27
CDR3nt: TGTGCCAGCAGCCAAGGACTAGCCGGATTGGAGGAGACCCAGTACTTC
CDR3aa: CASSQGLAGLEETQYF

abundance: large
d_gene: TRBD2
j_gene: TRBJ2-3
v_gene: TRBV20-1
CDR3nt: TGCAGTGCTAGACCCCCTGGACTAGCGGGAGGTACCACTAGCACAGATACGCAGTATTTT
CDR3aa: CSARPPGLAGGTTSTDTQYF

abundance: large
d_gene: TRBD1
j_gene: TRBJ2-7
v_gene: TRBV27
CDR3nt: TGTGCCAGCAGTTCCAACCGGGACAGGGACTCCTACGAGCAGTACTTC
CDR3aa: CASSSNRDRDSYEQYF

abundance: large
d_gene: TRBD2
j_gene: TRBJ2-5
v_gene: TRBV27
CDR3nt: TGTGCCAGCAGTGAGGGACTAGCGGGCTTACAAGAGACCCAGTACTTC
CDR3aa: CASSEGLAGLQETQYF

abundance: few
d_gene: NA
j_gene: TRBJ2-1
v_gene: TRBV28
CDR3nt: TGTGCCAGCAGTTTAAGACTGAGGGATAAGCAGTTCTTC
CDR3aa: CASSLRLRDKQFF

abundance: hyperexpanded
d_gene: NA
j_gene: TRBJ1-1
v_gene: TRBV6-5
CDR3nt: TGTGCCAGCAGTTACGGGGGTAAGGCCGTTGGAGCTTTCTTT
CDR3aa: CASSYGGKAVGAFF

abundance: NA
d_gene: NA
j_gene: TRBJ2-5
v_gene: TRBV5-4
CDR3nt: TGTGCCAGCAGCTTGTGGATAAGCCGGGGGACCCAGTACTTC
CDR3aa: CASSLWISRGTQYF

abundance: hyperexpanded
d_gene: NA
j_gene: TRBJ2-7
v_gene: TRBV2
CDR3nt: TGTGCCAGCAGCTCTAGCGCCGCGTCCTACGAGCAGTACTTC
CDR3aa: CASSSSAASYEQYF